This entry lists 12 T cell receptor beta chains sequenced from one sample in a study of regulatory T cells in long-lasting Graves disease. Sequencing libraries for TCR beta were prepared with iRepertoire HTBI primers and Arm-PCR of CDR3 regions. Each CDR3 protein is one row after TCRdb ran MiXCR on the multiplex PCR reads. The sample lists roughly 470,000 distinct CDR3 sequences, more than 20% occurring once. Sample time point: persistent/refractory GD, antithyroid drugs over 5 years with positive TRAb. PBMCs provided the RNA from which the TCR library was made. Sequencing was performed on peripheral blood mononuclear cells (PBMCs), taken when the disease was refractory, from a patient treated with antithyroid drugs. Receptors originate from a female donor with Graves disease.

At least ten counts were recorded for this clonotype. At one boundary the junction diverges from the germline segment, which might be a read error. The V and J genes are TRBV7-7 and TRBJ2-5; D is unclear. This CDR3 region has 15 residues. Germline V lookup: CDR1 SSHAT, CDR2 FNYEAQ (reference sequence). In nucleotides, the CDR3 is TGTGCTAGCAGCTTAGTTATGGGGATCCAAGAGACCCAGTACTTC. Translated: CASSLVMGIQETQYF.

This clonotype was observed many times. The junction departs from the called germline gene at one end, perhaps through a read error. The V gene is TRBV5-1, the J gene TRBJ1-1; D might be TRBD1 (6 bases). This CDR3 comprises 14 residues. Germline values: CDR1 SGHRS, CDR2 YFSETQ. CDR3 DNA: TGTGCCAGCAGTTTAGGGGGAGGTTACACTGAAGCTTTCTTT. It specifies CASSLGGGYTEAFF.

In its sample, this clonotype was seen a few times. The CDR3 region has the DNA TGCAGCGTATGGACAGCTTCTCCCTACGAGCAGTACTTC. The encoded protein is CSVWTASPYEQYF. This rearrangement joins TRBV29-1 to TRBJ2-7; D possibly corresponds to TRBD1 (6 bases). V lost 6 bases and J lost 2, with 14 bases in between. CDR3 size: 13 residues. CDR1 SQVTM and CDR2 ANQGSEA come from the germline V gene.

Here the CDR3 DNA reads TGTGCCAGCAGCTTAGCGAGTCAGGGGATAACTGAAGCTTTCTTT. Amino acid sequence: CASSLASQGITEAFF. The rearrangement links TRBV7-9 to TRBJ1-1, with D tentatively TRBD1 (6 bases). The CDR3 runs 15 residues. Germline V lookup: CDR1 SEHNR, CDR2 FQNEAQ (reference sequence). Trimming took off 0 bases at V and 5 bases at J, with 13 bases between the two ends.

The table lists this clonotype with many counts. The V call is TRBV25-1, the J call TRBJ2-5; the match to TRBD2 covers 9 bases. Unmatched junction bases numbered 15, after V lost 1 base and J lost 6 bases. The CDR3 has 18 amino acids. The germline V gene encodes CDR1 MGHDK and CDR2 SYGVNS. CDR3 protein: CASSESWDSGRNEKTQYF. The CDR3 bases are TGTGCCAGCAGTGAATCTTGGGATAGCGGGAGAAACGAAAAGACCCAGTACTTC. The full variable domain, with the rest looked up from reference TRBV25-1 and TRBJ2-5, is EADIYQTPRYLVIGTGKKITLECSQTMGHDKMYWYQQDPGMELHLIHYSYGVNSTEKGDLSSESTVSRIRTEHFPLTLESARPSHTSQYLCASSESWDSGRNEKTQYFGPGTRLLVL.

The chain's CDR3 is CASSSEGKGTYEQYF. The CDR3 nucleotides read TGTGCCAGCAGCTCCGAGGGCAAGGGAACCTACGAGCAGTACTTC. The rearrangement links TRBV28 to TRBJ2-7; a possible D gene is TRBD2 (5 bases). V lost 6 bases and J lost 2, with 17 bases in between. CDR3 length equals 15 residues. Germline CDR1 is MDHEN and CDR2 is SYDVKM. The full variable domain, its missing parts supplied by reference TRBV28 and TRBJ2-7, is DVKVTQSSRYLVKRTGEKVFLECVQDMDHENMFWYRQDPGLGLRLIYFSYDVKMKEKGDIPEGYSVSREKKERFSLILESASTNQTSMYLCASSSEGKGTYEQYFGPGTRLTVT.

This clonotype showed up just a few times. The V gene is TRBV7-2, the J gene TRBJ2-7; 10 nucleotides line up with TRBD2. Germline V gives CDR1 SGHTA, CDR2 FQGNSA. The CDR3 is 15 residues long. Losses at the gene ends were 6 bases for V and 5 bases for J; bases not matched to a gene: 10. The CDR3 sequence is CASSFPLAGDDEQYF. DNA for the CDR3: TGTGCCAGCAGTTTTCCCCTAGCGGGAGACGACGAGCAGTACTTC.

J is TRBJ2-1 and V is TRBV28; no firm D call. The CDR3 covers 13 residues. Germline CDR1 reads MDHEN; CDR2 reads SYDVKM. V gave up 8 bases and J gave up 9 bases, with 17 bases separating them. As DNA, the CDR3 is TGTGCCAGCGGGCCCGATCGAGCCCTTGAGCAGTTCTTC. This codes for CASGPDRALEQFF.

The chain employs TRBV9 and TRBJ2-5; weak D call: TRBD1 (6 bases). This CDR3 is built from 14 residues. V lost 3 bases and J lost 2, with 11 bases in between. Germline CDR1 and CDR2: SGDLS and YYNGEE. The CDR3 DNA sequence: TGTGCCAGCAGCGGAACAGGGATTCAAGAGACCCAGTACTTC. Its protein is CASSGTGIQETQYF.

About this clonotype: The junction and the germline gene differ at one end; a read error may be behind it. The chain recombines TRBV7-9 with TRBJ2-3, with TRBD2 as a possible D gene (6 bases). CDR3 length: 17 residues. CDR1 is SEHNR and CDR2 is FQNEAQ in the germline V gene (reference sequence). The CDR3 sequence is CANSLVGRGSSTDTQYF. In nucleotides, the CDR3 is TGTGCCAACAGCTTAGTCGGGAGAGGATCTAGCACAGATACGCAGTATTTT.

At least ten counts were recorded for this clonotype. This chain joins TRBV20-1 and TRBJ2-7, with 9 bases identical to TRBD1. Looked up from germline, CDR1 is DFQATT and CDR2 is SNEGSKA (reference sequence). With V trimmed by 3 bases and J by 5 bases, 5 bases remained unmatched. The CDR3 totals 13 residues. CDR3 bases: TGCAGTGCTAGGGGACAGGGAAAACACGAGCAGTACTTC. Translated: CSARGQGKHEQYF.

The table lists this clonotype with many counts. The V gene is TRBV27, the J gene TRBJ2-7; tentatively, D is TRBD1 (5 bases). Trimming removed 8 bases at V and 2 bases at J, with 13 bases between. Germline V lookup: CDR1 MNHEY, CDR2 SMNVEV (reference sequence). The length of the CDR3 is 13 residues. The CDR3 is CASSRRETYEQYF. Here the CDR3 DNA reads TGTGCCAGCTCTCGCAGGGAAACCTACGAGCAGTACTTC.